These 2 T cell receptor beta chains share one sample of origin, sequenced in a study of control samples from healthy donors and cancer patients. The method was immunoSEQ multiplex PCR; TCRdb's version includes in-frame clones alone and lacks a portion of them. Of roughly 88,000 clones detected, roughly 92% appear once; the ten largest clones hold 0.92%. Specimen: blood. Every receptor here comes from a woman aged 25 to 39 in good health.

The chain employs TRBV5-1 and TRBJ1-3, with 8 positions matching TRBD1. Germline V gene lookup returns CDR1 SGHRS and CDR2 YFSETQ. V was pared by 4 bases and J by 8 bases, with 8 bases of the junction left unmatched. The CDR3 runs to 14 residues. This chain's CDR3 is CASSPGGAWDTIYF. The CDR3 nucleotides read TGCGCCAGCAGCCCAGGGGGCGCATGGGACACCATATATTTT.

Here the CDR3 reads CASSRGFDIQYF. The CDR3 DNA follows: TGTGCCAGTAGTAGAGGGTTCGACATTCAGTACTTC. V gene TRBV19 combines with J gene TRBJ2-4, with D possibly being TRBD2 (5 bases). V lost 4 bases to trimming and J lost 8 bases, with 9 bases between them. CDR3 length equals 12 residues. Germline lookup yields CDR1 LNHDA and CDR2 SQIVND (reference sequence). Together with reference TRBV19 and TRBJ2-4, the CDR3 gives the full variable domain: DGGITQSPKYLFRKEGQNVTLSCEQNLNHDAMYWYRQDPGQGLRLIYYSQIVNDFQKGDIAEGYSVSREKKESFPLTVTSAQKNPTAFYLCASSRGFDIQYFGAGTRLSVL.